Listed below are T cell receptor beta chains from one sample, sequenced in a study of cytomegalovirus exposure and HLA in healthy donors. Clones were sequenced by immunoSEQ multiplex PCR, and TCRdb holds only the in-frame ones, with some missing. The sample holds 200,000 or so clones, approximately 87% seen once. Sequencing was done on a sample of PBMCs. The receptor source for this set is a woman in her late teens or twenties in good health and CMV-seronegative. Both conserved end residues are part of each CDR3. D genes are given only for firm matches.

v_call: TRBV19; d_call: NA; cdr3_aa: CASWTSRSYTF
v_call: TRBV2; d_call: NA; cdr3_aa: CASNRAGMEQYF
v_call: TRBV5-1; d_call: NA; cdr3_aa: CASSLEGGVDEKLFF
v_call: TRBV7-8; d_call: TRBD1; cdr3_aa: CASSWRTGATTGELFF
v_call: TRBV6-1; d_call: TRBD2; cdr3_aa: CASRSLAGVTGELFF
v_call: TRBV7-9; d_call: NA; cdr3_aa: CASSLALGGPYEQYF
v_call: TRBV5-4; d_call: TRBD1; cdr3_aa: CASSSGDRTDEQYF
v_call: TRBV2; d_call: TRBD2; cdr3_aa: CASSGRASGGLNEQFF
v_call: TRBV30; d_call: TRBD2; cdr3_aa: CAWSGLARPNPNTGELFF
v_call: TRBV15; d_call: NA; cdr3_aa: CATSSDSQEKLFF
v_call: TRBV7-9; d_call: NA; cdr3_aa: CASSQKVGGIYEQYF
v_call: TRBV27; d_call: TRBD2; cdr3_aa: CASRTASGTYEQYF
v_call: TRBV5-1; d_call: TRBD2; cdr3_aa: CASSLRTSRYEQYF
v_call: TRBV7-8; d_call: NA; cdr3_aa: CASSLVDVRNRPEAFF
v_call: TRBV6-1; d_call: NA; cdr3_aa: CASRGSGGVELRTF
v_call: TRBV27; d_call: NA; cdr3_aa: CASSFGVRREGFRGYTF
v_call: TRBV27; d_call: NA; cdr3_aa: CASSLRDGSYEQYF
v_call: TRBV28; d_call: NA; cdr3_aa: CASSGAGEGTGELFF
v_call: TRBV5-1; d_call: NA; cdr3_aa: CASSTSGLARETQYF
v_call: TRBV6-1; d_call: NA; cdr3_aa: CASSEGGWLSKNIQYF
v_call: TRBV4-1; d_call: NA; cdr3_aa: CASSQERALFKGYTF
v_call: TRBV11-2; d_call: TRBD1; cdr3_aa: CASSSAGGAWGYTF
v_call: TRBV6-5; d_call: NA; cdr3_aa: CASSLVDATEAFF
v_call: TRBV19; d_call: NA; cdr3_aa: CASRSGAVGTEAFF
v_call: TRBV30; d_call: NA; cdr3_aa: CAWNVESNTEAFF
v_call: TRBV2; d_call: NA; cdr3_aa: CASRPFGGYSPLHF